The clone carrying this TCR beta chain was counted a few times. The data belong to a study of identical twins. In TCRdb, the 5' RACE reads were re-called with MiXCR into one record per CDR3 protein. The sample comprises a few hundred thousand distinct CDR3 sequences, roughly 15% of which are singletons, and less than 0.5% rests with the top ten. The ends lost 6 bases at V and 4 bases at J; junction bases unmatched: 6. This CDR3 is 14 amino acids long. The same sample was also used in a study of yellow fever vaccine responses in identical twins.

The receptor's source is a woman younger than 35 in good health. The V and J genes are TRBV12-3 or TRBV12-4 and TRBJ1-1, with 9 bases fitting TRBD1. The sequencing sample was made of CD4+ T cells sorted from blood. The CDR3 sequence is CASSQQGAPTEAFF. The CDR3 DNA is TGTGCCAGCAGCCAACAGGGGGCGCCCACTGAAGCTTTCTTT.